A single T cell receptor (beta chain) is shown here with its context. Its antigen is undetermined. From germline, CDR1 is LGHNA and CDR2 YSLEER. Trimming took 0 bases from V and 6 from J; bases not matched to a gene: 4. CDR3 length: 15 residues. This specimen comes from a study of cytomegalovirus exposure and HLA in healthy donors. Study observations and caveats: Most TCR sequences were uncommon, yet certain public TCRs appeared in many donors. The authors judged a highly shared variant cluster likely a sequencing artifact. The later analysis indicated that the majority of CMV-associated TCR beta chains appeared HLA-restricted.

Use of 60 Vbeta and 13 Jbeta primers characterized the PCR. The data were produced by immunoSEQ multiplex PCR, yet TCRdb's version contains in-frame clones alone and is incomplete. In total, the table holds 65,000 to 95,000 clones. Healthy bone marrow donors made up the donors. The V gene is TRBV4-3, the J gene TRBJ1-2; 10 bases map to TRBD1. The receptor's source is a female donor in good health and CMV-seropositive. Material for sequencing was PBMCs. The CDR3 bases are TGCGCCAGCAGCCAAGATGTCGGGACAGGGGATGGCTACACCTTC. It is translated as CASSQDVGTGDGYTF.